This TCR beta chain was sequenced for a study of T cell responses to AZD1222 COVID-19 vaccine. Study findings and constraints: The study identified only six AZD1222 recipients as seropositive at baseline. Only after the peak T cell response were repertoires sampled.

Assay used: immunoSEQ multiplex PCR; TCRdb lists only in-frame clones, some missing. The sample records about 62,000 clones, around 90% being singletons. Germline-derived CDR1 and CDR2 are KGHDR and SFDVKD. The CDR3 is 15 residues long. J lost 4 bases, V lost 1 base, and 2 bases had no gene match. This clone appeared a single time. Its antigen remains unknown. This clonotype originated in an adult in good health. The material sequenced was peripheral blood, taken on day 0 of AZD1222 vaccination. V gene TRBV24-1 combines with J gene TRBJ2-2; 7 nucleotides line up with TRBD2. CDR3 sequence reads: CATSDFRGGTGELFF. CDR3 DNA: TGTGCCACCAGTGATTTTCGCGGGGGCACCGGGGAGCTGTTTTTT.